The clone carrying this T cell receptor beta chain has only one observation. This entry comes from a study of T cell changes during pregnancy in multiple sclerosis. This table comes from immunoSEQ multiplex PCR, and its TCRdb copy is limited to in-frame clones, with some not included. Of about 40,000 clones detected, roughly nine tenths appear once; the ten largest clones hold less than 0.8%. This clonotype was sampled from a female donor with multiple sclerosis, enrolled in a pregnancy study. Sequenced here: CD4+ T cells from peripheral blood mononuclear cells, sampled before pregnancy.

The CDR3 region has the DNA TGTGCCAGCGGGCCTGGGACAAGCTTCGTAGGGCAGTACTTC. Translation: CASGPGTSFVGQYF. This rearrangement joins TRBV28 to TRBJ2-7; weak D call: TRBD1 (6 bases). This CDR3 contains 14 residues. Germline V gives CDR1 MDHEN, CDR2 SYDVKM. Trimming cost V 8 bases and J 9 bases, with 23 bases left between them.